This T cell receptor beta chain comes out of a study of control samples from healthy donors and cancer patients. Germline CDR1 is SGHRS and CDR2 is YFSETQ. This CDR3 has 14 amino acids. Trimming removed 0 bases from V and 1 base from J, with 6 bases in between. Profiling relied on immunoSEQ multiplex PCR, and the TCRdb table lists in-frame clones only, not all of them. Here the sample spans around 130,000 clones, nearly 90% being singletons. Material: blood. This chain links TRBV5-1 with TRBJ2-3, with unresolved D. The sequence derives from a man in his fifties in good health. CDR3 bases: TGCGCCAGCAGCTTGGACTCTCGCACAGATACGCAGTATTTT. Translation: CASSLDSRTDTQYF.